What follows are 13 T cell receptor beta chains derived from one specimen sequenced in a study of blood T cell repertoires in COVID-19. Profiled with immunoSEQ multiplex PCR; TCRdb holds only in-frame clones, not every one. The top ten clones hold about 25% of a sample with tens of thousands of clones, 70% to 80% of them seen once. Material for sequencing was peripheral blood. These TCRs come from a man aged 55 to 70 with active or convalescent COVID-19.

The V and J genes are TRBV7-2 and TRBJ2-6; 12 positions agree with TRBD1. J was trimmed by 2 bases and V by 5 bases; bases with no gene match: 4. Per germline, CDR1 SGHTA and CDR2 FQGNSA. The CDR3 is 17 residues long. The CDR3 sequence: CASSPGTGGPGANVLTF. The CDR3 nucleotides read TGTGCCAGCAGCCCCGGGACAGGGGGCCCTGGGGCCAACGTCCTGACTTTC.

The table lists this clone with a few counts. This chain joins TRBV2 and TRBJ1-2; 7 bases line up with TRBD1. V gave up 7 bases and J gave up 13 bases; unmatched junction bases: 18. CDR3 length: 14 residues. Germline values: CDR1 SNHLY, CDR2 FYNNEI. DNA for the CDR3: TGTGCCAGCACCCTGTCGACAGGGCAAATCTCTTTCACCTTC. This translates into CASTLSTGQISFTF.

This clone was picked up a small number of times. The CDR3 coding sequence is TGTGCCAGCAGCTTTAGTTCTTTGGAGACCCAGTACTTC. Its translation: CASSFSSLETQYF. The rearrangement joins TRBV5-8 to TRBJ2-5; no firm D call. The V and J ends lost 2 bases and 5 bases respectively, with 10 bases between them. Germline CDR1 is SGHTS and CDR2 is YDEGEE. CDR3 length equals 13 residues.

The CDR3 nucleotides are TGTGCCAGCAGCTTAAGCCGTCAGGTGCTGGACGAGCAGTACTTC. This translates into CASSLSRQVLDEQYF. The rearrangement joins TRBV11-2 to TRBJ2-7; D is undetermined. The V gene's germline CDR1 is SGHAT and CDR2 FQNNGV. Trimming took off 2 bases at V and 5 bases at J, with 16 bases between the two ends. The CDR3 loop spans 15 amino acids.

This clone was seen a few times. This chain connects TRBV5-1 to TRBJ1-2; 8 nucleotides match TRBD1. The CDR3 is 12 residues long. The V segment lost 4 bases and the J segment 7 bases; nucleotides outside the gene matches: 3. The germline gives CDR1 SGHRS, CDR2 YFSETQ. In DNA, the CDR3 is TGCGCCAGCAGCGGCGGACAGGGTGGCTACACCTTC. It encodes CASSGGQGGYTF.

The DNA for the CDR3 is TGTGCCAGCAATCCCGAAGCCCGGTCAGAGACCCAGTACTTC. Translation: CASNPEARSETQYF. The gene calls are TRBV7-8 and TRBJ2-5; D is uncertain. CDR1 SGHVS and CDR2 FQNEAQ come from the germline V gene. The CDR3 totals 14 residues. V lost 7 bases and J lost 4, with 16 bases in between.

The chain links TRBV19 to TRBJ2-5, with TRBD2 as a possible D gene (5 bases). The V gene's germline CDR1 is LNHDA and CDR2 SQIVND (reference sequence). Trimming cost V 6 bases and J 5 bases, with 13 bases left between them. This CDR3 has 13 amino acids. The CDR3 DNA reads TGTGCCAGTAGGTATCGGACTGGGGAGACCCAGTACTTC. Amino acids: CASRYRTGETQYF.

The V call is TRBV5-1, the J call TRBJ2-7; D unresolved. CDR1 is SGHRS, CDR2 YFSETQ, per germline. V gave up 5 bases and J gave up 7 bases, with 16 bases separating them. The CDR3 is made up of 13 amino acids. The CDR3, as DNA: TGCGCCAGCAGGTTCTCCAGGAAGGTGGAGCAGTACTTC. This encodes CASRFSRKVEQYF.

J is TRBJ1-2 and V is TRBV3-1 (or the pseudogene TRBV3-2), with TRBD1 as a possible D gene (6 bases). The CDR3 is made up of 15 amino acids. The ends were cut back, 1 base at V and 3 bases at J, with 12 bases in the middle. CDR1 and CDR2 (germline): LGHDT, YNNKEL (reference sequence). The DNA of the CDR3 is TGTGCCAGCAGCCAAGTGAAAGAGGGGGACTATGGCTACACCTTC. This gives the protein CASSQVKEGDYGYTF.

The CDR3: CASSRTGFGYTF. The CDR3 DNA follows: TGTGCCAGCAGCCGAACAGGGTTTGGCTACACCTTC. The chain is built from TRBV11-2 and TRBJ1-2; tentatively, D is TRBD1 (6 bases). Germline V gives CDR1 SGHAT, CDR2 FQNNGV. V was trimmed by 5 bases and J by 7 bases, leaving 11 bases between them. The CDR3 has 12 amino acids.

The CDR3 loop is CASRPNRDSPLHF. The CDR3 DNA reads as TGTGCCAGCAGGCCCAACAGGGATTCACCCCTCCACTTT. This chain uses TRBV7-2 with TRBJ1-6; possible D gene TRBD1, 6 bases. In germline, CDR1 is SGHTA, CDR2 FQGNSA. V was clipped by 6 bases and J by 8 bases, with 11 bases between them. The CDR3 spans 13 residues.

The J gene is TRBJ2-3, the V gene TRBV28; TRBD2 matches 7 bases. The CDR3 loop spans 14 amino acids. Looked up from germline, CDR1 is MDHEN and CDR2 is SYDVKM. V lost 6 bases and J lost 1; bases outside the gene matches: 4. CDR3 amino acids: CASSVSGGTDTQYF. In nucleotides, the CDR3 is TGTGCCAGCAGCGTCAGCGGGGGCACAGATACGCAGTATTTT.

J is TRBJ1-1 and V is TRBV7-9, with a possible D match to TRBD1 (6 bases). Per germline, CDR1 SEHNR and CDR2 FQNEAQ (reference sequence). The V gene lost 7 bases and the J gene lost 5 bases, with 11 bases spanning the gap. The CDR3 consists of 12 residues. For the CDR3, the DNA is TGTGCCAGCATGGGCAGGGGAACTGAAGCTTTCTTT. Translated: CASMGRGTEAFF.